This T cell receptor (beta chain) comes out of a study of long-term antiretroviral therapy in people with HIV. At the survey level, the v3.0 immunoSEQ assay was run. Profiling relied on immunoSEQ multiplex PCR, and the TCRdb table lists in-frame clones only, not all of them. The data show over 10,000 clones, roughly 79% seen once. This CDR3 contains 13 residues. V was cut by 1 base and J by 5 bases, with 9 bases left in between. Germline loops: CDR1 MGHRA, CDR2 YSYEKL. The V call is TRBV4-1, the J call TRBJ2-7; no clear D. The source is a middle-aged woman with HIV. The starting material was unsorted PBMCs, obtained 0.8 years before starting antiretroviral therapy. For the CDR3, the DNA is TGCGCCAGCAGCCAAGCTGGGATGAACGAGCAGTACTTC. Its protein is CASSQAGMNEQYF.